Listed here are 30 T cell receptor beta chains from one sample, sequenced in a study of T cells in Graves' hyperthyroidism and ophthalmopathy. RNA transcripts yielded amplified TCR beta CDR3 regions. Primed by the HTBI set, a first-round RT-PCR was run on the TCR CDR3. MiXCR, applied by TCRdb to the multiplex PCR reads, yields one record per CDR3 protein. The sample contains approximately 590,000 distinct CDR3 sequences, about a sixth of which appear only once. The sequenced sample was blood. Receptors originate from a woman aged 25 to 45 with Graves' hyperthyroidism.

This sequence joins TRBV7-3 and TRBJ2-3; D may be TRBD1 (5 bases). Deletions cut 5 bases from V and 2 bases from J, with 11 bases between. CDR1 is SGHTA and CDR2 is FQGTGA in the germline V gene. The CDR3 covers 14 residues. The CDR3 nucleotides are TGTGCCAGCAGCCCATTTGGACACACAGATACGCAGTATTTT. Protein product: CASSPFGHTDTQYF.

This clonotype was detected many times. CDR3 nucleotides: TGTGCCAGCAGTATTACAGGGTCCCACGAGCAGTACTTC. Translating gives CASSITGSHEQYF. The chain recombines TRBV12-3 or TRBV12-4 with TRBJ2-7, with TRBD1 as a possible D gene (6 bases). Trimming shortened V by 5 bases and J by 5 bases, and 13 bases separated the two germline ends. The length of the CDR3 is 13 residues.

In this sample, this clonotype turned up many times. The V and J genes are TRBV7-9 and TRBJ1-1; 9 bases are a match to TRBD1. Germline CDR1 SEHNR, CDR2 FQNEAQ (reference sequence). The CDR3 loop spans 11 amino acids. Trimming cost V 5 bases and J 11 bases; bases outside gene matches: 3. CDR3 protein: CASSPGTGAFF. As DNA, the CDR3 is TGTGCCAGCAGCCCCGGGACAGGGGCTTTCTTT. Full variable domain (missing parts from reference TRBV7-9 and TRBJ1-1): DTGVSQNPRHKITKRGQNVTFRCDPISEHNRLYWYRQTLGQGPEFLTYFQNEAQLEKSRLLSDRFSAERPKGSFSTLEIQRTEQGDSAMYLCASSPGTGAFFGQGTRLTVV.

This clonotype was seen ten or more times. The CDR3 nucleotides are TGCGCCAGCAGCTTGGACAAAAGCACAGATACGCAGTATTTT. Its translation: CASSLDKSTDTQYF. V is TRBV5-1 and J is TRBJ2-3, with D unclear. V lost 0 bases to trimming and J lost 0 bases, with 5 bases between them. Germline-derived CDR1 and CDR2 are SGHRS and YFSETQ. CDR3 size: 14 residues.

The chain uses TRBV19 and TRBJ2-3; TRBD2 matches at 11 bases. CDR1 LNHDA and CDR2 SQIVND come from the germline V gene (reference sequence). CDR3 length equals 15 residues. The trim removed 7 bases at V and 1 base at J, leaving 4 bases unmatched. CDR3 sequence reads: CASTMGLAGTDTQYF. The CDR3 DNA sequence: TGTGCCAGTACAATGGGACTAGCGGGCACAGATACGCAGTATTTT.

This clonotype was seen ten or more times. The chain recombines TRBV24-1 with TRBJ2-1; 14 bases fit TRBD2. V shed 2 bases, J shed 2 bases, and the junction held 7 bases outside the gene matches. Germline CDR1 and CDR2: KGHDR and SFDVKD. The CDR3 sequence is 19 residues long. The CDR3 DNA is TGTGCCACCAGTGATTCGGGACTAGCGGGAGACTTCACCTACAATGAGCAGTTCTTC. This codes for CATSDSGLAGDFTYNEQFF.

There are a few counts of this clonotype. The rearrangement links TRBV5-1 to TRBJ1-1, with TRBD1 matching over 7 bases. This CDR3 contains 18 residues. J gave up 1 base and V 1 base, and 13 bases lay outside the gene matches. CDR1 SGHRS and CDR2 YFSETQ come from the germline V gene. The CDR3 DNA sequence: TGCGCCAGCAGCTTGTTATACCCCACAGGGGCGGGGAACACTGAAGCTTTCTTT. The encoded protein is CASSLLYPTGAGNTEAFF.

This clonotype was detected ten times or more. V gene TRBV5-1 combines with J gene TRBJ1-1; 8 positions agree with TRBD1. Germline lookup yields CDR1 SGHRS and CDR2 YFSETQ. The CDR3 runs to 17 residues. Trimming removed 4 bases from V and 0 bases from J; junction bases left unmatched: 11. The DNA of the CDR3 is TGCGCCAGCAGCCCTAGACAACAGGGGGAAGTGAACACTGAAGCTTTCTTT. It yields the protein CASSPRQQGEVNTEAFF.

This chain uses TRBV7-9 with TRBJ1-4, with 10 bases that match TRBD1. The CDR3 runs 15 residues. V was pared by 5 bases and J by 7 bases, with 7 bases of the junction left unmatched. Germline CDR1 and CDR2: SEHNR and FQNEAQ (reference sequence). The CDR3 here is CASSAQTGGVEKLFF. DNA of the CDR3: TGTGCCAGCAGCGCTCAGACAGGGGGCGTTGAAAAACTGTTTTTT.

This clonotype was seen at least ten times. CDR3 protein: CASRGRESNTEAFF. The CDR3 DNA reads as TGTGCCAGCAGGGGCAGGGAGTCGAACACTGAAGCTTTCTTT. The V call is TRBV27, the J call TRBJ1-1, with TRBD1 as a possible D gene (5 bases). V lost 6 bases and J 1 base, leaving 12 bases between the germline ends. Germline lookup yields CDR1 MNHEY and CDR2 SMNVEV (reference sequence). The length of the CDR3 is 14 residues.

This clonotype was seen at least ten times. The chain carries TRBV2 and TRBJ1-1; no clear D. The CDR3 runs 13 residues. Trimming shortened V by 3 bases and J by 6 bases, and 11 bases separated the two germline ends. The V gene's germline CDR1 is SNHLY and CDR2 FYNNEI. CDR3 amino acids: CASSDGDAPEAFF. CDR3 nucleotides: TGTGCCAGCAGTGACGGGGATGCGCCTGAAGCTTTCTTT.

The chain recombines TRBV11-2 with TRBJ1-3; TRBD1 aligns across 7 bases. The CDR3 spans 17 residues. Germline CDR1 and CDR2: SGHAT and FQNNGV. The J segment lost 0 bases and the V segment lost 7 bases, leaving 12 bases of the junction unmatched. The CDR3 here is CASTGDSYLFSGNTIYF. The CDR3 bases are TGTGCCAGCACTGGGGACAGTTACCTCTTCTCTGGAAACACCATATATTTT.

The rearrangement links TRBV7-8 to TRBJ2-7; D remains unclear. The CDR3 is made up of 15 amino acids. From germline, CDR1 is SGHVS and CDR2 FQNEAQ. Deletions cut 4 bases from V and 0 bases from J, with 13 bases between. CDR3 loop: CASSYRDSSSYEQYF. The CDR3 coding sequence is TGTGCCAGCAGCTACAGAGATTCTAGCTCCTACGAGCAGTACTTC.

This clonotype came up a few times. This chain connects TRBV27 to TRBJ2-4, with TRBD1 matching 9 bases. Trimming cost V 9 bases and J 2 bases; bases outside gene matches: 5. The germline gives CDR1 MNHEY, CDR2 SMNVEV (reference sequence). The CDR3 totals 14 residues. The CDR3 nucleotides read TGTGCCAGAACGACAGGGGGGCCCAAAAACATTCAGTACTTC. This codes for CARTTGGPKNIQYF.

This clonotype was seen once. This rearrangement joins TRBV18 to TRBJ1-6; D gene uncertain. V gave up 4 bases and J gave up 0 bases, with 7 bases separating them. This CDR3 has 15 amino acids. Germline V gene data show CDR1 as KGHSH and CDR2 as LQKENI. CDR3 loop: CASSRTDSYNSPLHF. The CDR3 DNA reads TGTGCCAGCTCACGAACGGACTCCTATAATTCACCCCTCCACTTT.

The chain couples TRBV10-3 to TRBJ2-4; 9 positions match TRBD2. Trimming took 4 bases from V and 5 from J; bases not matched to a gene: 0. The CDR3 has 13 amino acids. Germline-derived CDR1 and CDR2 are ENHRY and SYGVKD. This CDR3 is CAISGTSENIQYF. The DNA for the CDR3 is TGTGCCATCAGTGGGACTAGCGAAAACATTCAGTACTTC.

This clonotype has just a few counts. The chain carries TRBV6-2 or TRBV6-3 and TRBJ2-7; unclear D gene. V lost 3 bases, J lost 4 bases, and 7 bases lay in between. The V gene's germline CDR1 is MNHEY and CDR2 SVGEGT. CDR3 size: 12 residues. CDR3 DNA sequence: TGTGCCAGCAGTTATTACGGATACGAGCAGTACTTC. This codes for CASSYYGYEQYF.

This clonotype was recorded at least ten times. This sequence joins TRBV7-2 and TRBJ2-1; D gene ambiguous. CDR1 is SGHTA, CDR2 FQGNSA, per germline. The length of the CDR3 is 15 residues. Trimming took 0 bases from V and 6 from J, leaving 12 bases between them. DNA for the CDR3: TGTGCCAGCAGCTTAGCGGCTACCTCCGGCAATGAGCAGTTCTTC. This translates into CASSLAATSGNEQFF.

At least ten counts were recorded for this clonotype. The chain recombines TRBV20-1 with TRBJ2-7, with TRBD1 matching 8 bases. Germline CDR1 is DFQATT and CDR2 is SNEGSKA (reference sequence). CDR3 length: 16 residues. V gave up 3 bases and J gave up 5 bases; unmatched junction bases: 15. The CDR3 DNA reads TGCAGTGCTAGCCCAGCCCGACAGGGGATTGGCCACGAGCAGTACTTC. Translating it yields CSASPARQGIGHEQYF.

A word on this clonotype: A much larger clone sits a single nucleotide away, making a read error possible. This rearrangement joins TRBV20-1 to TRBJ1-3; maybe TRBD1 (5 bases). CDR1 and CDR2 from the germline V gene are DFQATT and SNEGSKA (reference sequence). The CDR3 is 15 amino acids. DNA for the CDR3: TGCAGTGCTAGAGGACAGAGCAACTCTGAAAACACCATATATTTT. This codes for CSARGQSNSENTIYF.

The gene calls are TRBV11-2 and TRBJ1-5, with D possibly being TRBD1 (6 bases). The CDR3 totals 15 residues. The V end lost 1 base, the J end lost 4 bases, and 11 bases lay between the germline ends. The germline CDR1 and CDR2 sequences are SGHAT and FQNNGV. The CDR3 sequence: CASSLVWGRNQPQHF. Here the CDR3 DNA reads TGTGCCAGCAGCTTAGTGTGGGGGCGGAATCAGCCCCAGCATTTT.

This clonotype has only a few counts. It is likely a read error, because the conserved phenylalanine at the end of the CDR3 is missing. In DNA, the CDR3 is TGTGCCAGCAGTTTGATAACAGGGAACACTGAAGCTTTCCTT. Its protein product is CASSLITGNTEAFL. This chain connects TRBV6-1 to TRBJ1-1; TRBD1 is a possible D gene (5 bases). The CDR3 is 14 amino acids. The V gene lost 5 bases and the J gene lost 1 base, with 11 bases spanning the gap. Germline CDR1 is MNHNS and CDR2 is SASEGT.

This clonotype was found many times. Written as DNA, the CDR3 is TGCAGTGCCCCGGGACTAGCGGGATTAGAGCAGTACTTC. This codes for CSAPGLAGLEQYF. The genes are TRBV20-1 and TRBJ2-7; 13 nucleotides agree with TRBD2. V shed 6 bases, J shed 7 bases, and the junction held 6 bases outside the gene matches. Looked up from germline, CDR1 is DFQATT and CDR2 is SNEGSKA (reference sequence). The CDR3 is 13 amino acids.

This clonotype showed up many times. The V call is TRBV11-2, the J call TRBJ1-5, with D unresolved. This CDR3 has 14 amino acids. CDR1 is SGHAT and CDR2 is FQNNGV in the germline V gene. V lost 3 bases, J lost 3 bases, and 9 bases lay in between. This CDR3 reads CASSFPGPNQPQHF. CDR3 in DNA: TGTGCCAGCAGCTTCCCGGGCCCCAATCAGCCCCAGCATTTT.

The table lists this clonotype with many counts. This chain joins TRBV2 and TRBJ2-1, with 11 bases identical to TRBD2. CDR1 SNHLY and CDR2 FYNNEI come from the germline V gene. The CDR3 totals 17 residues. Trimming at V came to 7 bases and at J to 3 bases, leaving 11 bases not matched to a gene. The CDR3: CASTEAWGTSGYNEQFF. The CDR3 nucleotides are TGTGCCAGCACCGAAGCGTGGGGGACTAGCGGCTACAATGAGCAGTTCTTC.

Concerning this clonotype: It is unclear where the CDR3 begins or ends on the DNA, so no DNA is shown, and the CDR3 is as TCRdb lists it. CDR3 residues: CASSLVLWGQGAESF. The V call is TRBV5-6, the J call TRBJ1-2; the table names TRBD1, a call not compared with the DNA. The CDR3 is made up of 15 amino acids, end residues included. Germline V CDR1 and CDR2: SGHDT, YYEEEE.

The table lists this clonotype with a few counts. This chain links TRBV6-9 with TRBJ2-5; no clear D. Trimming left V 1 base short and J 5 bases short, with 14 bases between. CDR1 and CDR2 (germline): MNHGY, SVAAGI. The length of the CDR3 is 15 residues. This CDR3 reads CASSYFASPRETQYF. The CDR3 DNA is TGTGCCAGCAGTTATTTTGCCTCCCCTCGGGAGACCCAGTACTTC.

J is TRBJ2-2 and V is TRBV5-1; 10 nucleotides align to TRBD2. The CDR3 consists of 16 residues. CDR1 is SGHRS and CDR2 is YFSETQ in the germline V gene. With 3 bases clipped from V and 3 bases from J, the junction kept 5 bases outside the gene matches. The DNA for the CDR3 is TGCGCCAGCAGCTCGAGCGGGAGGGCCGACACCGGGGAGCTGTTTTTT. Translated, it gives CASSSSGRADTGELFF. Complete variable domain (other parts from reference TRBV5-1 and TRBJ2-2): KAGVTQTPRYLIKTRGQQVTLSCSPISGHRSVSWYQQTPGQGLQFLFEYFSETQRNKGNFPGRFSGRQFSNSRSEMNVSTLELGDSALYLCASSSSGRADTGELFFGEGSRLTVL.

This clonotype appeared many times. The chain employs TRBV2 and TRBJ1-2; TRBD1 agrees at 8 bases. The germline V gene has CDR1 SNHLY and CDR2 FYNNEI. Germline trimming cut 7 bases from V and 6 bases from J; bases unmatched to any gene: 10. This CDR3 has 14 amino acids. The CDR3 here is CASMTPDRADGYTF. The CDR3 DNA follows: TGTGCCAGCATGACCCCGGACAGGGCGGATGGCTACACCTTC.

This clonotype appeared many times. The J gene is TRBJ2-2, the V gene TRBV12-3 or TRBV12-4, with D unclear. V dropped 6 bases and J dropped 0 bases, with 17 bases sitting between them. The CDR3 sequence is 17 residues long. Here the CDR3 DNA reads TGTGCCAGCAGCCCCGGGTACGGCCCCTCGAACACCGGGGAGCTGTTTTTT. It encodes CASSPGYGPSNTGELFF.